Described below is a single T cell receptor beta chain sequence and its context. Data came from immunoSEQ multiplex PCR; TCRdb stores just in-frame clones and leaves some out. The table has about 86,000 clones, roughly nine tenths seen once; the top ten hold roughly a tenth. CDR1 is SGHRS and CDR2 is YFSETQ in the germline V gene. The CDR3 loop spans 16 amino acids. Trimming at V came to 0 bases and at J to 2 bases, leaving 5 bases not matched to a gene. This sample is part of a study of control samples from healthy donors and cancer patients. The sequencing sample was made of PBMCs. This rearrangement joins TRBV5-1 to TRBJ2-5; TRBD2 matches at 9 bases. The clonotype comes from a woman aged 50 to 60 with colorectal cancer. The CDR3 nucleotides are TGCGCCAGCAGCTTGGGCATTAGCGGGAGTCAAGAGACCCAGTACTTC. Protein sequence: CASSLGISGSQETQYF. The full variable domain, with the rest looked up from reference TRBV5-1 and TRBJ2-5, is KAGVTQTPRYLIKTRGQQVTLSCSPISGHRSVSWYQQTPGQGLQFLFEYFSETQRNKGNFPGRFSGRQFSNSRSEMNVSTLELGDSALYLCASSLGISGSQETQYFGPGTRLLVL.